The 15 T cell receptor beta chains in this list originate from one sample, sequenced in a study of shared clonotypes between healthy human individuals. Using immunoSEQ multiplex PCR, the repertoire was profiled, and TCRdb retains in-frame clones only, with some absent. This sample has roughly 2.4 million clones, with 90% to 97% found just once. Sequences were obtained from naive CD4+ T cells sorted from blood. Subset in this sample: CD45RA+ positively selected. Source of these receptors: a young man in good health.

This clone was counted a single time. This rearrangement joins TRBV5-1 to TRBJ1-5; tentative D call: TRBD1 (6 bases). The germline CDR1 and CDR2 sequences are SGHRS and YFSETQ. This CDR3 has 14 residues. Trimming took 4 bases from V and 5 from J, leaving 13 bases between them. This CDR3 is CASSPGQEDQPQHF. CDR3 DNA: TGCGCCAGCAGCCCGGGACAAGAAGATCAGCCCCAGCATTTT.

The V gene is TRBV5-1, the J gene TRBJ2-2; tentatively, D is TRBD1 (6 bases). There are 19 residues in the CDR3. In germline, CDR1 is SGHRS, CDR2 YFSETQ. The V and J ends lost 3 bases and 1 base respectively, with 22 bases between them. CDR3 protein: CASSYTGFGAFENTGELFF. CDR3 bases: TGCGCCAGCAGCTACACAGGGTTTGGCGCCTTTGAGAACACCGGGGAGCTGTTTTTT.

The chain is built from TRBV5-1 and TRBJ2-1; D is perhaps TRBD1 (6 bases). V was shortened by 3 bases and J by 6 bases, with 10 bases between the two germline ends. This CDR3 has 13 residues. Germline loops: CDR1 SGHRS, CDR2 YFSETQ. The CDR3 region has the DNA TGCGCCAGCAGCTGGGGGCCTAGCAATGAGCAGTTCTTC. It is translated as CASSWGPSNEQFF. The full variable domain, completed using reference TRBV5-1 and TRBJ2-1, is KAGVTQTPRYLIKTRGQQVTLSCSPISGHRSVSWYQQTPGQGLQFLFEYFSETQRNKGNFPGRFSGRQFSNSRSEMNVSTLELGDSALYLCASSWGPSNEQFFGPGTRLTVL.

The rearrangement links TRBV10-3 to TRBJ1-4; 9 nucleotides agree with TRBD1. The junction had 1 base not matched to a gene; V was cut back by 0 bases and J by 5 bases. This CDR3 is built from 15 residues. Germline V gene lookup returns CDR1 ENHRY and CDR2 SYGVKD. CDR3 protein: CAISESGQGNEKLFF. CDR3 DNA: TGTGCCATCAGTGAGTCTGGACAGGGGAATGAAAAACTGTTTTTT.

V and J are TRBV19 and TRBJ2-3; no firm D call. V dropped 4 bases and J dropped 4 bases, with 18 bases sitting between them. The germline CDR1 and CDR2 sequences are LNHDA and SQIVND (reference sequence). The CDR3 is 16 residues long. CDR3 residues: CASSSSLKGLADTQYF. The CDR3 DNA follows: TGTGCCAGTAGTAGCTCCTTGAAGGGTTTGGCAGATACGCAGTATTTT. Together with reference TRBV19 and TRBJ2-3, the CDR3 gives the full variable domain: DGGITQSPKYLFRKEGQNVTLSCEQNLNHDAMYWYRQDPGQGLRLIYYSQIVNDFQKGDIAEGYSVSREKKESFPLTVTSAQKNPTAFYLCASSSSLKGLADTQYFGPGTRLTVL.

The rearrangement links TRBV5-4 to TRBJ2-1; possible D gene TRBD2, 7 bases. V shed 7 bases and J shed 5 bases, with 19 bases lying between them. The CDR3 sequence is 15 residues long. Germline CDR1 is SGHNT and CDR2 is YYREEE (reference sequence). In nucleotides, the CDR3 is TGTGCCAGCTCCCGATCGGGGGGCATCCACAATGAGCAGTTCTTC. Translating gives CASSRSGGIHNEQFF.

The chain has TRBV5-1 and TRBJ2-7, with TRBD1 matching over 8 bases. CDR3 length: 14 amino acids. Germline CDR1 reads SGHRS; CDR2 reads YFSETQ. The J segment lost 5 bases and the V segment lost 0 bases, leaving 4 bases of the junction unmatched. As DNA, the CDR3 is TGCGCCAGCAGCTTGGACGTGACAGGGGACGAGCAGTACTTC. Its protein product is CASSLDVTGDEQYF.

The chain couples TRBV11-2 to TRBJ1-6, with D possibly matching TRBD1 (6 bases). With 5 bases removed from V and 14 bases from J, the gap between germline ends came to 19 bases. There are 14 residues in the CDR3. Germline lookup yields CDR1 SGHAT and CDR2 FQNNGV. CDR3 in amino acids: CASSTLRPGVTLHF. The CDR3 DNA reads TGTGCCAGCAGCACCCTCCGGCCAGGGGTCACCCTCCACTTT.

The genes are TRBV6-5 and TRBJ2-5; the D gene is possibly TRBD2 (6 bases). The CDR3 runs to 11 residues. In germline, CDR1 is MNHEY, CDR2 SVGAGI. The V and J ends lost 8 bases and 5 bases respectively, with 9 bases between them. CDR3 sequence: CASSEGETQYF. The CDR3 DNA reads TGTGCCAGCTCGGAGGGTGAGACCCAGTACTTC.

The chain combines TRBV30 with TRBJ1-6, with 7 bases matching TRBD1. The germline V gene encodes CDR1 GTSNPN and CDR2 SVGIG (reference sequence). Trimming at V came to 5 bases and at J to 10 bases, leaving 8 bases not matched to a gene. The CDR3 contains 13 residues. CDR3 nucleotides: TGTGCCTGGGACAGGGCGGAATGGTCACCCCTCCACTTT. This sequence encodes CAWDRAEWSPLHF.

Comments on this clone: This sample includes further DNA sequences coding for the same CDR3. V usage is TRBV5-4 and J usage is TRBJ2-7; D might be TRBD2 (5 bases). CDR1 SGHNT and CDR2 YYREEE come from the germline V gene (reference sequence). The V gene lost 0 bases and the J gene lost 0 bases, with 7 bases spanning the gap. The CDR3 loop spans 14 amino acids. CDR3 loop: CASSLDRGSYEQYF. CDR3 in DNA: TGTGCCAGCAGCTTGGATCGGGGCTCCTACGAGCAGTACTTC.

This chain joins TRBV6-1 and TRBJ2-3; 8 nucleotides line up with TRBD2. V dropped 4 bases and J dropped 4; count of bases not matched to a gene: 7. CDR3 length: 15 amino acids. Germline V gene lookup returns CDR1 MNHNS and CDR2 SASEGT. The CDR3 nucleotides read TGTGCCAGCAGTGGGGGGGAGCGGGGGTCAGATACGCAGTATTTT. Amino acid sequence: CASSGGERGSDTQYF.

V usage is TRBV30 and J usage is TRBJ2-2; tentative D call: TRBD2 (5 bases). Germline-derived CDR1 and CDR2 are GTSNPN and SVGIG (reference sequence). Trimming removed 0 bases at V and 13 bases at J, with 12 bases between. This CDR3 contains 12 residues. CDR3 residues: CAWSVRGAGLFF. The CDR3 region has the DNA TGTGCCTGGAGTGTACGGGGTGCGGGGCTGTTTTTT.

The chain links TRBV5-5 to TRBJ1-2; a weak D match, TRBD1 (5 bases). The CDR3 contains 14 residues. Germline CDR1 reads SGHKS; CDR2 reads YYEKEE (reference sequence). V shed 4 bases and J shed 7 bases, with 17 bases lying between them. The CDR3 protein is CASSLGKVGLGYTF. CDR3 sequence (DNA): TGTGCCAGCAGCCTGGGTAAGGTGGGGCTTGGCTACACCTTC. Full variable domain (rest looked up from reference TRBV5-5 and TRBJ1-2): DAGVTQSPTHLIKTRGQQVTLRCSPISGHKSVSWYQQVLGQGPQFIFQYYEKEERGRGNFPDRFSARQFPNYSSELNVNALLLGDSALYLCASSLGKVGLGYTFGSGTRLTVV.

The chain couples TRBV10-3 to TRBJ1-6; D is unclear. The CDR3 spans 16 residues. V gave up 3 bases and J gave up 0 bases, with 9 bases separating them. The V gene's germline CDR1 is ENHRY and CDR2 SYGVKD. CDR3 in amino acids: CAISDLGSSYNSPLHF. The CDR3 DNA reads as TGTGCCATCAGTGATCTAGGGAGCTCCTATAATTCACCCCTCCACTTT.